This TCR beta chain comes out of a study of breast tumors, draining lymph nodes, adjacent tissues. Trimming took 10 bases from V and 6 from J; bases not matched to a gene: 3. Germline V gene sequence: CDR1 SNHLY, CDR2 FYNNEI. The CDR3 is 11 amino acids. TCRdb ran MiXCR on the multiplex PCR reads and lists one entry per CDR3 protein. Of some 110,000 distinct CDR3 sequences listed, about 31% are singletons. Samples came from axillary lymph nodes draining the breast cancer. Sequences were obtained from axillary lymph node tissue. The rearrangement links TRBV2 to TRBJ2-1, with 7 positions matching TRBD2. The clonotype was recovered from a female donor with breast cancer. Some clones in this sample may be carry-over from other donors' samples. The DNA for the CDR3 is TGTGCCACCCGACTAGCCAATGAGCAGTTCTTC. Translation gives CATRLANEQFF.